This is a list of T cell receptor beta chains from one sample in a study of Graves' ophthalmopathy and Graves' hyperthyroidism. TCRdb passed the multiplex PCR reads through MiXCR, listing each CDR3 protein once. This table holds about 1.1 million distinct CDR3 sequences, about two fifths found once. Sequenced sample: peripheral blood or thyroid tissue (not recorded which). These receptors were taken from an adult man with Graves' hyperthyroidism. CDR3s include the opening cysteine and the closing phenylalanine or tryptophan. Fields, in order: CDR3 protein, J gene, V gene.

CDR3 protein: CAISARRMGSGANVLTF
J gene: TRBJ2-6
V gene: TRBV10-3

CDR3 protein: CASSSGPPGELFF
J gene: TRBJ2-2
V gene: TRBV7-9

CDR3 protein: CASIQTGETDTQYF
J gene: TRBJ2-3
V gene: TRBV11-2

CDR3 protein: CASSSTVDYGYTF
J gene: TRBJ1-2
V gene: TRBV2

CDR3 protein: CATSRLAQGARTGELFF
J gene: TRBJ2-2
V gene: TRBV15

CDR3 protein: CASSSRDRHLEQYF
J gene: TRBJ2-7
V gene: TRBV10-3

CDR3 protein: CSASLQGRGELFF
J gene: TRBJ2-2
V gene: TRBV20-1

CDR3 protein: CASSPWGTGSNYGYTF
J gene: TRBJ1-2
V gene: TRBV2

CDR3 protein: CASSRAVAPQETQYF
J gene: TRBJ2-5
V gene: TRBV5-5

CDR3 protein: CATSRPGPGELFF
J gene: TRBJ2-2
V gene: TRBV15

CDR3 protein: CSARVGVEAFF
J gene: TRBJ1-1
V gene: TRBV20-1

CDR3 protein: CSARAGTGVTGELFF
J gene: TRBJ2-2
V gene: TRBV20-1

CDR3 protein: CASSQTTGTYYEQYF
J gene: TRBJ2-7
V gene: TRBV4-1

CDR3 protein: CAASSPRPNSPLHF
J gene: TRBJ1-6
V gene: TRBV15

CDR3 protein: CATGSNEQYF
J gene: TRBJ2-7
V gene: TRBV6-2/TRBV6-3

CDR3 protein: CASSQVDRGNSPLHF
J gene: TRBJ1-6
V gene: TRBV4-3

CDR3 protein: CASGTGADEKLFF
J gene: TRBJ1-4
V gene: TRBV2

CDR3 protein: CASSQETGGVTEAFF
J gene: TRBJ1-1
V gene: TRBV4-3

CDR3 protein: CAISEPRQGGRETQYF
J gene: TRBJ2-5
V gene: TRBV10-3

CDR3 protein: CASSAQLAGAPEQYF
J gene: TRBJ2-7
V gene: TRBV2

CDR3 protein: CATSRMTGTSKKYTGELFF
J gene: TRBJ2-2
V gene: TRBV15

CDR3 protein: CASSSRTGVTGELFF
J gene: TRBJ2-2
V gene: TRBV7-8

CDR3 protein: CSVEGWAGGLNTEAFF
J gene: TRBJ1-1
V gene: TRBV29-1

CDR3 protein: CSAGTVREKLFF
J gene: TRBJ1-4
V gene: TRBV20-1

CDR3 protein: CASTQLGGNYEQYF
J gene: TRBJ2-7
V gene: TRBV5-1

CDR3 protein: CSARGRTENTEAFF
J gene: TRBJ1-1
V gene: TRBV20-1

CDR3 protein: CASSFMPQGNHGGYTF
J gene: TRBJ1-2
V gene: TRBV11-2

CDR3 protein: CASSFTGQSSGANVLTF
J gene: TRBJ2-6
V gene: TRBV7-9

CDR3 protein: CASSAGTGGLETQYF
J gene: TRBJ2-5
V gene: TRBV10-1

CDR3 protein: CSVAGRVNEQYF
J gene: TRBJ2-7
V gene: TRBV29-1

CDR3 protein: CSASVLVGGETQYF
J gene: TRBJ2-5
V gene: TRBV20-1

CDR3 protein: CSAQSADADTQYF
J gene: TRBJ2-3
V gene: TRBV20-1

CDR3 protein: CASSWGKDQPQHF
J gene: TRBJ1-5
V gene: TRBV27

CDR3 protein: CASSQEDAGWGEQYF
J gene: TRBJ2-7
V gene: TRBV4-1

CDR3 protein: CASSTYQGPSYNSPLHF
J gene: TRBJ1-6
V gene: TRBV7-2

CDR3 protein: CASSDEGIQGDEQYF
J gene: TRBJ2-7
V gene: TRBV6-6

CDR3 protein: CASSIPREGADTEAFF
J gene: TRBJ1-1
V gene: TRBV19

CDR3 protein: CASSSRKNTGELFF
J gene: TRBJ2-2
V gene: TRBV7-2

CDR3 protein: CSLVEGLQETQYF
J gene: TRBJ2-5
V gene: TRBV20-1

CDR3 protein: CSAPGLAGRYSYEQYF
J gene: TRBJ2-7
V gene: TRBV20-1

CDR3 protein: CSWGLVGDQETQYF
J gene: TRBJ2-5
V gene: TRBV29-1

CDR3 protein: CASSRSSEETQYF
J gene: TRBJ2-5
V gene: TRBV7-3

CDR3 protein: CASRATGATEAFF
J gene: TRBJ1-1
V gene: TRBV10-2

CDR3 protein: CASSYTGLMTGELFF
J gene: TRBJ2-2
V gene: TRBV7-3

CDR3 protein: CASSSTTSGKPGELFF
J gene: TRBJ2-2
V gene: TRBV7-3

CDR3 protein: CASSTYRDSYEQYF
J gene: TRBJ2-7
V gene: TRBV6-5

CDR3 protein: CASSMTGIYGYTF
J gene: TRBJ1-2
V gene: TRBV5-6

CDR3 protein: CAQRSLRGPVTQYF
J gene: TRBJ2-5
V gene: TRBV7-8

CDR3 protein: CHGETQYF
J gene: TRBJ2-5
V gene: TRBV29-1

CDR3 protein: CASSTQLTQYF
J gene: TRBJ2-5
V gene: TRBV7-6

CDR3 protein: CASSQEGTGETGELFF
J gene: TRBJ2-2
V gene: TRBV4-1